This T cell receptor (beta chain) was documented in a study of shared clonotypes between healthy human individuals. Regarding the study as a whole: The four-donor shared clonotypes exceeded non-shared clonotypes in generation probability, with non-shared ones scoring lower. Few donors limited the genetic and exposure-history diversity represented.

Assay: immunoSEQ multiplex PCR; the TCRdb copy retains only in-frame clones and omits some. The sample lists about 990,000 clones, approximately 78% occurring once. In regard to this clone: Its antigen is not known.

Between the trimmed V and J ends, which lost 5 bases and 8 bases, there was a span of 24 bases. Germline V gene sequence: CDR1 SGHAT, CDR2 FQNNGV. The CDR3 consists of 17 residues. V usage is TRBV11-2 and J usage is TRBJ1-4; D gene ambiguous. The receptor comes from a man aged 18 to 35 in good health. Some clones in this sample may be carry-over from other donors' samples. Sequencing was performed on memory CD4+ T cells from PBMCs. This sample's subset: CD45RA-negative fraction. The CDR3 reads CASSEPRPRVLGEKLFF. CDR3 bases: TGTGCCAGCAGCGAACCCCGACCGAGGGTTCTTGGGGAAAAACTGTTTTTT.